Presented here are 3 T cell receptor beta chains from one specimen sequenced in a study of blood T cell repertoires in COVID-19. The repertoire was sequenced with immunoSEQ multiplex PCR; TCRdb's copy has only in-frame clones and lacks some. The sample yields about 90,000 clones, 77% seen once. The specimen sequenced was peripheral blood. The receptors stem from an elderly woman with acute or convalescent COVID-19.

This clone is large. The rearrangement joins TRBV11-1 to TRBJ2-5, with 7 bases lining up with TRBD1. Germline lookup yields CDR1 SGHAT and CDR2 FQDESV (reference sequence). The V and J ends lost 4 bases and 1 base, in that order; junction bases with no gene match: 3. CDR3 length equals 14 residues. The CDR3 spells CASSWGQRQETQYF. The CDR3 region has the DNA TGTGCCAGCAGCTGGGGACAGCGCCAAGAGACCCAGTACTTC.

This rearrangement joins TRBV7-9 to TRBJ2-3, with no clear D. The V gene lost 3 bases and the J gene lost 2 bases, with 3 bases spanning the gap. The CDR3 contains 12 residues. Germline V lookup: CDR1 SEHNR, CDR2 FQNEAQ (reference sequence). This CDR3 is CASSLATDTQYF. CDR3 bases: TGTGCCAGCAGCTTGGCCACAGATACGCAGTATTTT.

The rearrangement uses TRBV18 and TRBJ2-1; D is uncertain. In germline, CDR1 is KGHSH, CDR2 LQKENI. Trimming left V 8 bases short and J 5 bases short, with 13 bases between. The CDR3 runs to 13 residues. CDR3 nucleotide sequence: TGTGCCAGCCAGCGTTTTGGTGACAATGAGCAGTTCTTC. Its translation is CASQRFGDNEQFF.